The entry below gives a single T cell receptor beta chain sequence along with its context. This entry comes from a study of blood T cell repertoires in COVID-19. The data were produced by immunoSEQ multiplex PCR, yet TCRdb's version contains in-frame clones alone and is incomplete. The table records around 52,000 clones, about nine tenths of them present only once. This CDR3 is built from 14 residues. V dropped 5 bases and J dropped 3 bases, with 11 bases sitting between them. Looked up from germline, CDR1 is SGHTA and CDR2 is FQGNSA. The source is a woman of 80 years or more with COVID-19, enrolled during active disease. V usage is TRBV7-2 and J usage is TRBJ1-5, with a possible D match to TRBD1 (6 bases). Sequencing was performed on peripheral blood. This CDR3 is CASSPGQFNQPQHF. The CDR3 DNA reads TGTGCCAGCAGCCCTGGACAGTTCAATCAGCCCCAGCATTTT.